Following are 28 T cell receptor beta chains from one sample sequenced in a study of cytomegalovirus exposure and HLA in healthy donors. The PCR used 60 Vbeta and 13 Jbeta primers. Sequencing was performed with immunoSEQ multiplex PCR; in TCRdb, only in-frame clones are kept and a portion is missing. The table has under 200,000 clones, around 77% seen once; the top ten hold about 1.3%. The sequenced sample consisted of PBMCs. These receptors were taken from a man in his 60s in good health and CMV-seronegative.

The chain is built from TRBV5-4 and TRBJ1-4; D is undetermined. Trimming took off 3 bases at V and 8 bases at J, with 14 bases between the two ends. The CDR3 consists of 14 residues. CDR1 and CDR2 from the germline V gene are SGHNT and YYREEE (reference sequence). The CDR3: CASSYEGVGEKLFF. CDR3 sequence (DNA): TGTGCCAGCAGCTATGAGGGAGTAGGCGAAAAACTGTTTTTT.

The chain recombines TRBV30 with TRBJ2-7; 7 nucleotides match TRBD1. V shed 0 bases and J 0 bases; nucleotides not matched to a gene: 5. This CDR3 contains 15 residues. CDR1 GTSNPN and CDR2 SVGIG come from the germline V gene (reference sequence). The CDR3 bases are TGTGCCTGGAGTGTACTAGGGACAGTCTCCTACGAGCAGTACTTC. It encodes CAWSVLGTVSYEQYF.

This chain connects TRBV7-9 to TRBJ1-1; tentatively, D is TRBD1 (5 bases). There are 14 residues in the CDR3. The germline gives CDR1 SEHNR, CDR2 FQNEAQ (reference sequence). Deletions cut 1 base from V and 5 bases from J, with 11 bases between. As DNA, the CDR3 is TGTGCCAGCAGCTTAGAAGGCGGGGGTACTGAAGCTTTCTTT. This translates into CASSLEGGGTEAFF. The full variable domain, its missing parts supplied by reference TRBV7-9 and TRBJ1-1, is DTGVSQNPRHKITKRGQNVTFRCDPISEHNRLYWYRQTLGQGPEFLTYFQNEAQLEKSRLLSDRFSAERPKGSFSTLEIQRTEQGDSAMYLCASSLEGGGTEAFFGQGTRLTVV.

The genes are TRBV4-3 and TRBJ2-4; 7 nucleotides align to TRBD1. J was trimmed by 7 bases and V by 0 bases; bases with no gene match: 12. This CDR3 comprises 17 residues. The germline CDR1 and CDR2 sequences are LGHNA and YSLEER. CDR3 loop: CASSQDVTGVLGNIQYF. The CDR3 DNA follows: TGCGCCAGCAGCCAAGATGTTACAGGGGTTCTTGGGAACATTCAGTACTTC.

For this clone: A read error may account for a junction end that differs from germline. V is TRBV7-9 and J is TRBJ2-7; D tentatively reads TRBD1 or TRBD2 (6 bases each). The CDR3 extends over 15 amino acids. Looked up from germline, CDR1 is SEHNR and CDR2 is FQNEAQ (reference sequence). The CDR3 here is CSSSLGGAGIYEQYF. The CDR3 bases are TGTTCCAGCAGCTTAGGGGGTGCGGGGATATACGAGCAGTACTTC.

The rearrangement links TRBV5-4 to TRBJ2-3; TRBD2 aligns across 13 bases. V trimming: 10 bases; J trimming: 5 bases; junction bases outside the gene matches: 4. From germline, CDR1 is SGHNT and CDR2 YYREEE (reference sequence). The CDR3 runs 13 residues. For the CDR3, the DNA is TGTGCCGTAACTAGCGGGGGGGAAGATACGCAGTATTTT. Translation: CAVTSGGEDTQYF.

On this clone: Other nucleotide sequences from this sample produce the same CDR3. The chain's CDR3 is CASSPLSSTDTQYF. CDR3 coding DNA: TGTGCCAGCTCACCACTTTCTAGCACAGATACGCAGTATTTT. The rearrangement links TRBV18 to TRBJ2-3; no firm D call. CDR1 is KGHSH, CDR2 LQKENI, per germline. This CDR3 region has 14 residues. V gave up 1 base and J gave up 0 bases, with 5 bases separating them.

This clone was detected only a few times. V and J are TRBV7-2 and TRBJ2-1; TRBD2 agrees at 10 bases. The CDR3 length is 16 residues. Germline CDR1 reads SGHTA; CDR2 reads FQGNSA. With V trimmed by 6 bases and J by 3 bases, 8 bases remained unmatched. CDR3 in DNA: TGTGCCAGCAGAGCTAGCGGGGGTTCGTACTACAATGAGCAGTTCTTC. It specifies CASRASGGSYYNEQFF.

The rearrangement links TRBV2 to TRBJ2-1; D is uncertain. Germline loops: CDR1 SNHLY, CDR2 FYNNEI. The CDR3 has 14 amino acids. The V gene lost 2 bases and the J gene lost 8 bases, with 13 bases spanning the gap. CDR3 in amino acids: CASSESRSTDEQFF. CDR3 in DNA: TGTGCCAGCAGTGAAAGTCGATCTACCGATGAGCAGTTCTTC.

The chain employs TRBV10-3 and TRBJ2-7; D is undetermined. The germline V and J ends were trimmed by 4 bases and 2 bases, with 6 bases remaining between them. CDR3 length: 12 residues. Germline CDR1 ENHRY, CDR2 SYGVKD. The CDR3 DNA follows: TGTGCCATCAGTGGGCTTGCCTACGAGCAGTACTTC. It yields the protein CAISGLAYEQYF.

This chain joins TRBV7-9 and TRBJ2-1, with 11 bases fitting TRBD2. This CDR3 has 16 residues. With 1 base clipped from V and 4 bases from J, the junction kept 3 bases outside the gene matches. From germline, CDR1 is SEHNR and CDR2 FQNEAQ (reference sequence). CDR3 DNA sequence: TGTGCCAGCAGCTTAGGGACTAGCGGGCCGTACAATGAGCAGTTCTTC. This gives the protein CASSLGTSGPYNEQFF.

The J gene is TRBJ2-5, the V gene TRBV19; 8 positions agree with TRBD2. The CDR3 loop spans 13 amino acids. V was clipped by 7 bases and J by 0 bases; unmatched bases: 1. Germline assignment: CDR1 LNHDA and CDR2 SQIVND (reference sequence). As DNA, the CDR3 is TGTGCCAGTAATAGCGGGAACCAAGAGACCCAGTACTTC. It is translated as CASNSGNQETQYF.

The chain links TRBV7-9 to TRBJ2-7; TRBD1 might be the D (5 bases). Germline-derived CDR1 and CDR2 are SEHNR and FQNEAQ (reference sequence). This CDR3 contains 15 residues. V dropped 1 base and J dropped 4 bases, with 14 bases sitting between them. This CDR3 is CASSLGQGQIYEQYF. The CDR3, as DNA: TGTGCCAGCAGCTTAGGGCAGGGTCAAATTTACGAGCAGTACTTC.

This clone was counted once. The J gene is TRBJ2-5, the V gene TRBV18; D is possibly TRBD1 (5 bases). V shed 5 bases and J shed 4 bases, with 11 bases lying between them. The CDR3 is 13 amino acids. Per the germline V gene, CDR1 is KGHSH and CDR2 is LQKENI. For the CDR3, the DNA is TGTGCCAGCTCAACAGGTTTAGGAGAGACCCAGTACTTC. Protein: CASSTGLGETQYF.

Regarding this clone: Mismatch with germline at one junction end may stem from a read error. The chain uses TRBV7-9 and TRBJ2-3; perhaps TRBD2 as D (6 bases). Per the germline V gene, CDR1 is SEHNR and CDR2 is FQNEAQ (reference sequence). This CDR3 spans 14 amino acids. For the CDR3, the DNA is TGTTCCAGCAGCTTAGTAGCGGTCACAGATACGCAGTATTTT. Encoded protein: CSSSLVAVTDTQYF.

This rearrangement joins TRBV18 to TRBJ1-1, with 8 bases fitting TRBD1. The CDR3 runs to 11 residues. CDR1 is KGHSH, CDR2 LQKENI, per germline. J lost 12 bases, V lost 8 bases, and 8 bases had no gene match. DNA for the CDR3: TGTGCCAGCCTGGGAGGGACAGGAACTTTCTTT. This gives the protein CASLGGTGTFF.

In its sample, this clone was seen a few times. The gene calls are TRBV4-3 and TRBJ1-5, with 7 bases aligning to TRBD1. Germline CDR1 LGHNA, CDR2 YSLEER. The V gene end was trimmed by 1 base and the J gene end by 7 bases; junction bases not matched to a gene: 13. The length of the CDR3 is 17 residues. The CDR3 loop reads CASSQAPTGARRQPQHF. The CDR3 DNA follows: TGCGCCAGCAGCCAAGCCCCTACAGGGGCCCGGCGGCAGCCCCAGCATTTT.

The rearrangement links TRBV6-6 to TRBJ2-5; 9 bases are shared with TRBD1. This CDR3 is 14 amino acids long. The V gene's germline CDR1 is MNHNY and CDR2 SVGAGI (reference sequence). The J segment lost 11 bases and the V segment lost 4 bases, leaving 11 bases of the junction unmatched. CDR3 sequence reads: CASSFRDRDEEQYF. The CDR3 DNA follows: TGTGCCAGCAGTTTTAGGGACAGGGATGAGGAGCAGTACTTC.

About this clone: Given the absence of the conserved phenylalanine or tryptophan at the CDR3 end, a read error is likely. The limits of the CDR3 on the DNA are not certain, so only TCRdb's listed CDR3 is given. The genes are TRBV28 and TRBJ1-2; the D segment call TRBD1 is taken from the table without a DNA check. Germline CDR1 reads MDHEN; CDR2 reads SYDVKM. Including both end residues, the CDR3 is 14 amino acids long. CDR3 region: CASSSQPGQAVFYT.

The chain employs TRBV14 and TRBJ2-5, with D unresolved. Trimming stripped 0 bases from V and 3 bases from J, with 5 bases between. This CDR3 region has 13 residues. Per the germline V gene, CDR1 is SGHDN and CDR2 is FVKESK. The CDR3: CASSQELKETQYF. The CDR3 coding sequence is TGTGCCAGCAGCCAAGAACTGAAAGAGACCCAGTACTTC.

The rearrangement joins TRBV4-2 to TRBJ1-2; 8 bases match TRBD1. CDR1 and CDR2 (germline): LGHNA, YNFKEQ. The CDR3 contains 14 residues. V lost 0 bases, J lost 7 bases, and 4 bases stayed unmatched. The CDR3 DNA sequence: TGTGCCAGCAGCCAAGATAGGCAGGGGGCTGGCTACACCTTC. This gives the protein CASSQDRQGAGYTF.

The rearrangement uses TRBV30 and TRBJ1-6; 7 bases match TRBD1. V was pared by 6 bases and J by 9 bases, with 5 bases of the junction left unmatched. Germline CDR1 GTSNPN, CDR2 SVGIG (reference sequence). The CDR3 contains 12 residues. The CDR3 is CACSGGFSPLHF. The CDR3 DNA reads TGTGCCTGCTCAGGGGGGTTTTCACCCCTCCACTTT.

The chain has TRBV5-4 and TRBJ1-2, with D maybe TRBD1 (6 bases). This CDR3 is 16 amino acids long. CDR1 and CDR2 from the germline V gene are SGHNT and YYREEE (reference sequence). V was pared by 0 bases and J by 5 bases, with 17 bases between. The CDR3: CASSLDGGSRAYGYTF. The CDR3 DNA reads TGTGCCAGCAGCTTGGATGGGGGCAGTAGAGCTTATGGCTACACCTTC.

The V gene is TRBV5-4, the J gene TRBJ1-6; a weak D match, TRBD1 (5 bases). The germline V and J ends were trimmed by 4 bases and 6 bases, with 20 bases remaining between them. Germline V gene lookup returns CDR1 SGHNT and CDR2 YYREEE (reference sequence). The CDR3 is 17 amino acids. The CDR3 DNA reads as TGTGCCAGCAGCGCCGGAGGCGGGGGGGGAGTTAATTCACCCCTCCACTTT. It translates to CASSAGGGGGVNSPLHF.

The chain uses TRBV15 and TRBJ2-2, with 8 bases identical to TRBD2. Germline trimming cut 8 bases from V and 7 bases from J; bases unmatched to any gene: 6. The CDR3 contains 13 residues. Germline CDR1 LNHNV, CDR2 YYDKDF (reference sequence). The CDR3 sequence is CATGTRVGGELFF. The CDR3 DNA reads as TGTGCCACCGGGACTAGGGTCGGCGGGGAGCTGTTTTTT. The full variable domain, its missing parts supplied by reference TRBV15 and TRBJ2-2, is DAMVIQNPRYQVTQFGKPVTLSCSQTLNHNVMYWYQQKSSQAPKLLFHYYDKDFNNEADTPDNFQSRRPNTSFCFLDIRSPGLGDTAMYLCATGTRVGGELFFGEGSRLTVL.

The chain uses TRBV7-2 and TRBJ2-2, with TRBD2 identical over 11 bases. Losses at the gene ends were 5 bases for V and 1 base for J; bases not matched to a gene: 3. CDR3 length equals 16 residues. The germline V gene encodes CDR1 SGHTA and CDR2 FQGNSA. The CDR3 region is CASSRLAGGNTGELFF. In DNA form, the CDR3 reads TGTGCCAGCAGCCGTCTAGCGGGAGGGAACACCGGGGAGCTGTTTTTT.

The chain joins TRBV6-5 to TRBJ2-4; no clear D. CDR1 is MNHEY, CDR2 SVGAGI, per germline. V gave up 0 bases and J gave up 5 bases, with 11 bases separating them. This CDR3 has 15 amino acids. The CDR3 DNA sequence: TGTGCCAGCAGTTACTCGAGCGACTCTCAAAACATTCAGTACTTC. Its translation is CASSYSSDSQNIQYF.

This chain uses TRBV28 with TRBJ1-2, with 10 bases lining up with TRBD1. V shed 7 bases, J shed 7 bases, and the junction held 12 bases outside the gene matches. This CDR3 is 15 amino acids long. CDR1 is MDHEN, CDR2 SYDVKM, per germline. CDR3 nucleotide sequence: TGTGCCAGCATAAAAGACAGGGGGCGATTCGGTGGCTACACCTTC. Its translation: CASIKDRGRFGGYTF.